The subject of this entry is one TCR beta chain. The clone's antigen remains unknown. No base-level quality is on record; no much larger clone is a single base apart. The CDR3 spans 14 residues, from the cysteine through the phenylalanine. CDR3 DNA only is kept here, 42 bases in frame from base 1. The germline V gene sets CDR1 to SNHLY and CDR2 to FYNNEI. V was cut back by 4 bases and J by 8 bases, leaving a gap of 12 bases between them. After 10 days of culture, CD4+ T cells were isolated with the EasySep CD4+ T cell isolation kit. Each participant got two doses of an mRNA SARS-CoV-2 vaccine, either BNT162b2 or mRNA-1273. Healthy vaccine recipients had no prior SARS-CoV-2 infection, confirmed by negative nucleocapsid antibodies before and after vaccination. On days 3 and 7, half of the culture medium was replaced with fresh IL-2-containing medium. Unless otherwise noted, each peptide stimulation condition was cultured in triplicate wells. PBMC were separated from whole blood using Ficoll-Paque Plus gradient centrifugation and were then either cryopreserved at -140C or used fresh. The QIAamp micro DNA kit was used to extract genomic DNA from the cultured CD4+ T cells.

The sample is drawn from a study of vaccination effects on CD4 cells after COVID-19 (dated by TCRdb to between 2021 and 2022). Regarding the research as a whole: In the ViraFEST assay, PBMC were stimulated with viral peptide pools, and TCR sequencing was then used to find antigen-specific CD4+ T cell clonotypes based on their expansion. The Oncomine TCR Beta short-read assay on an Illumina iSeq 100 was used to sequence cultures from other donors in the study. Each well held 1.5 million to 2 million PBMC cultured in IMDM containing approximately 5% human AB serum, around 9.3 IU/ml IL-2 and gentamicin, along with roughly 10 ug/ml peptides. Across the study, the median time from the second dose to post-vaccine sampling was 72 days (range 14 to 241). The full study included roughly 10 COVID-19 convalescent patients and a few SARS-CoV-2-naive healthy vaccine recipients. SARS-CoV-2 spike-specific CD4+ TCR repertoires were compared before and after mRNA vaccination in COVID-19 convalescent patients and in infection-naive vaccine recipients.

The method behind the library was the immunoSEQ multiplex PCR assay. TCR beta CDR3 sequencing was performed on DNA from the cultured, isolated CD4+ T cells. Regarding the original processing steps: Non-productive TCR sequences were removed, reads were trimmed to the CDR3 region, and CDR3s of at least 7 amino acids were retained. Antigen-specific clonotypes were identified using the MANAFEST web app by comparison of expansion in peptide wells against reference cultures. To count as positive, a clone had to show expansion at FDR<0.05 compared with the reference and with all other wells, an odds ratio above 5, and a frequency above 0.1% in two replicate wells. A clonotype was called cross-reactive if it was significantly expanded both in SARS-CoV-2 spike wells and in at least one common cold coronavirus spike condition. CDR3 similarity was assessed by Levenshtein distance using the stringdist R package, and unrooted trees were constructed with ape in R 3.6.1. Held by TCRdb, this immuneACCESS table contains in-frame sequences only and omits some clones. Under half of the omission traces to an unresolved V gene where checked; the cause of the rest is unknown. The V and J calls and clone size are taken from that table; D and trimming were inferred from the DNA. The sample table shows 70,000 or so clones, and approximately 73% are seen once. Roughly 2.3% of the sample is taken by the ten largest.

The study at large found these results: Among healthy vaccine recipients, nearly all vaccine-induced clones were SARS-CoV-2 mono-reactive, and only 1 of 255 was cross-reactive with common cold coronaviruses. Marked clonal contraction was observed in both infection-induced and vaccine-induced clones at late post-vaccination timepoints, consistent with waning T cell responses. Only a small number of convalescent patients were included, and no early post-infection timepoints were available, which limited the study.

The sequence was obtained from a human donor who received a COVID-19 vaccine. Sequencing used CD4+ T cells from PBMCs cultured without peptide, obtained after COVID-19 vaccination. This chain is built from TRBV2 and TRBJ1-6, and TRBD1 may be the D gene, going by 6 matching bases. In nucleotide form, the sequence is TGTGCCAGCAGTGCCAGGGGTAATGATTCACCCCTCCACTTT. It encodes CASSARGNDSPLHF.